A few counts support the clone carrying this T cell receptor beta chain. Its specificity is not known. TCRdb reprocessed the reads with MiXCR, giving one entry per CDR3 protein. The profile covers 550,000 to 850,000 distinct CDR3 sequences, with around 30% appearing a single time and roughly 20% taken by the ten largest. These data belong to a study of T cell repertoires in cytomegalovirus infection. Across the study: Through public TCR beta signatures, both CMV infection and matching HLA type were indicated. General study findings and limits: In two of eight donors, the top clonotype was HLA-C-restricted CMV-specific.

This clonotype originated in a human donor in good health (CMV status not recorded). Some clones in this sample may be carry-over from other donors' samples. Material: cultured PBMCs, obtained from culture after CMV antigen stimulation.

Written as DNA, the CDR3 is TGTGCCAGCTCACCAGGGACTAGTGGCCGGGGGGAGCAGTACTTC. This gives the protein CASSPGTSGRGEQYF. This chain uses TRBV18 with TRBJ2-7; 8 nucleotides agree with TRBD2. Germline CDR1 and CDR2: KGHSH and LQKENI. This CDR3 is 15 amino acids long. V lost 2 bases and J lost 7; bases outside the gene matches: 10.